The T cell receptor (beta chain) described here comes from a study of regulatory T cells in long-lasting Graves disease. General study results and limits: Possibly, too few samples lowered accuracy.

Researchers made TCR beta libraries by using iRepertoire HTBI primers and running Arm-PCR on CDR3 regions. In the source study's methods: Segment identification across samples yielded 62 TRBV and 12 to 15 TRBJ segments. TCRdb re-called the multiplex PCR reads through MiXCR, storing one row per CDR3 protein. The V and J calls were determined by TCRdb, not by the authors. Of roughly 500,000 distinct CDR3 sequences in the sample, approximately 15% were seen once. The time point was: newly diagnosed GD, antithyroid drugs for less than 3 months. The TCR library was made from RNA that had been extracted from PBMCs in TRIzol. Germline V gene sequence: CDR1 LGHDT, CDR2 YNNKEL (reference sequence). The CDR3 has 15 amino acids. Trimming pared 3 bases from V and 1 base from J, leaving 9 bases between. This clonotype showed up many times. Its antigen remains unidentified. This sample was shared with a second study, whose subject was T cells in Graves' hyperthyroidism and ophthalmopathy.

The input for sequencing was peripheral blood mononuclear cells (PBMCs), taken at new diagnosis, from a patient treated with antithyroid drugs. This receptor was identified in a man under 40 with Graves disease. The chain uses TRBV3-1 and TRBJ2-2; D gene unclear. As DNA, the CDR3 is TGTGCCAGCAGCCAGAACACCCTGAACACCGGGGAGCTGTTTTTT. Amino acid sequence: CASSQNTLNTGELFF.